These 25 T cell receptor beta chains originate from one sample sequenced in a study of cytomegalovirus exposure and HLA in healthy donors. With 60 Vbeta and 13 Jbeta primers, the PCR was carried out. Produced via immunoSEQ multiplex PCR; TCRdb's table is partial and in-frame only. In all, the sample yields about 210,000 clones. Sequencing was performed on PBMCs. These receptors were taken from a woman aged 25 to 39 in good health and CMV-seropositive.

V is TRBV5-8 and J is TRBJ2-2; D is unclear. CDR3 length: 14 amino acids. V was clipped by 0 bases and J by 0 bases, with 3 bases between them. The germline gives CDR1 SGHTS, CDR2 YDEGEE. The CDR3 nucleotides are TGTGCCAGCAGCTTGGTCGCGAACACCGGGGAGCTGTTTTTT. Protein: CASSLVANTGELFF.

This rearrangement joins TRBV18 to TRBJ1-5; 9 bases line up with TRBD1. Germline trimming cut 2 bases from V and 4 bases from J; bases unmatched to any gene: 12. The CDR3 runs 18 residues. Looked up from germline, CDR1 is KGHSH and CDR2 is LQKENI. In DNA form, the CDR3 reads TGTGCCAGCTCACCAAAGGGGACAGGGACGCTGGCAAATCAGCCCCAGCATTTT. This codes for CASSPKGTGTLANQPQHF.

The V call is TRBV28, the J call TRBJ1-5; TRBD1 agrees at 8 bases. V shed 7 bases and J 4 bases; nucleotides not matched to a gene: 6. Germline V gene sequence: CDR1 MDHEN, CDR2 SYDVKM. CDR3 length: 14 residues. CDR3 coding DNA: TGTGCCAGCAACCGACAGGGGCAAAATCAGCCCCAGCATTTT. Its translation is CASNRQGQNQPQHF.

V and J are TRBV6-4 and TRBJ1-1; D gene unclear. Between the trimmed V and J ends, which lost 9 bases and 6 bases, there was a span of 14 bases. Germline CDR1 is MRHNA and CDR2 is SNTAGT. CDR3 length equals 12 residues. The CDR3: CASGEVGAEAFF. CDR3 nucleotide sequence: TGTGCCAGTGGGGAGGTGGGTGCTGAAGCTTTCTTT.

The chain couples TRBV7-2 to TRBJ2-2; D not certain. This CDR3 contains 12 residues. V gave up 2 bases and J gave up 7 bases, with 5 bases separating them. CDR1 and CDR2 (germline): SGHTA, FQGNSA. The CDR3 here is CASSLNRGELFF. For the CDR3, the DNA is TGTGCCAGCAGCTTAAATCGCGGGGAGCTGTTTTTT.

The chain recombines TRBV18 with TRBJ1-4, with 8 positions matching TRBD1. The CDR3 has 15 amino acids. V shed 2 bases and J 3 bases; nucleotides not matched to a gene: 2. CDR1 and CDR2 (germline): KGHSH, LQKENI. The CDR3 sequence: CASSPWTGSNEKLFF. The CDR3, as DNA: TGTGCCAGCTCACCATGGACAGGGTCTAATGAAAAACTGTTTTTT.

For the CDR3, the DNA is TGTGCCAGCAGCAGACGACAGGGGGCGGTCGAAGTAGAGACCCAGTACTTC. It specifies CASSRRQGAVEVETQYF. V gene TRBV7-2 combines with J gene TRBJ2-5; 10 bases match TRBD1. The CDR3 covers 17 residues. The V segment lost 5 bases and the J segment 4 bases; nucleotides outside the gene matches: 13. CDR1 and CDR2 (germline): SGHTA, FQGNSA.

This chain uses TRBV19 with TRBJ1-5; maybe TRBD1 (6 bases). V lost 7 bases to trimming and J lost 0 bases, with 13 bases between them. Germline lookup yields CDR1 LNHDA and CDR2 SQIVND (reference sequence). The CDR3 is made up of 15 amino acids. CDR3 amino acids: CASMGGALSNQPQHF. The CDR3 nucleotides read TGTGCCAGTATGGGGGGGGCTCTTAGCAATCAGCCCCAGCATTTT.

This chain uses TRBV9 with TRBJ1-4; D not certain. The V gene's germline CDR1 is SGDLS and CDR2 YYNGEE. The CDR3 runs to 15 residues. The V end was cut by 4 bases, the J end by 2 bases, with 12 bases between. The CDR3 bases are TGTGCCAGCAGCCCCCAATCCGGGACTAATGAAAAACTGTTTTTT. It codes for CASSPQSGTNEKLFF.

The chain carries TRBV13 and TRBJ1-1; 7 bases agree with TRBD1. The germline V gene encodes CDR1 PRHDT and CDR2 FYEKMQ (reference sequence). V lost 3 bases to trimming and J lost 1 base; unmatched junction nucleotides: 2. This CDR3 has 14 residues. The CDR3 region has the DNA TGTGCCAGCAGCTTCTCAGGGGGGAACACTGAAGCTTTCTTT. As protein: CASSFSGGNTEAFF.

V usage is TRBV28 and J usage is TRBJ1-4, with 7 positions matching TRBD1. CDR3 size: 15 residues. Germline V gene lookup returns CDR1 MDHEN and CDR2 SYDVKM. V shed 2 bases, J shed 8 bases, and the junction held 8 bases outside the gene matches. The CDR3 DNA sequence: TGTGCCAGCAGTTTAGGACGAAGACAGGGCGAAAAACTGTTTTTT. This sequence encodes CASSLGRRQGEKLFF.

The chain links TRBV7-7 to TRBJ2-5; 8 nucleotides line up with TRBD2. The CDR3 has 13 residues. CDR1 SSHAT and CDR2 FNYEAQ come from the germline V gene (reference sequence). The junction had 6 bases not matched to a gene; V was cut back by 8 bases and J by 4 bases. The CDR3 reads CASGAGGRETQYF. CDR3 in DNA: TGTGCCAGCGGCGCGGGGGGCAGAGAGACCCAGTACTTC.

This rearrangement joins TRBV28 to TRBJ2-5, with TRBD2 matching over 14 bases. The CDR3 is 14 residues long. The J segment lost 11 bases and the V segment lost 5 bases, leaving 7 bases of the junction unmatched. CDR1 and CDR2 from the germline V gene are MDHEN and SYDVKM. CDR3 region: CASSLGLAGGEQYF. The CDR3 nucleotides are TGTGCCAGCAGTCTCGGACTAGCGGGAGGAGAGCAGTACTTC.

The gene calls are TRBV19 and TRBJ2-5; 8 nucleotides align to TRBD1. Germline CDR1 reads LNHDA; CDR2 reads SQIVND (reference sequence). V trimming: 10 bases; J trimming: 0 bases; junction bases outside the gene matches: 4. The CDR3 is 13 residues long. DNA for the CDR3: TGTGCCACAGGGGGCCCGAACCAAGAGACCCAGTACTTC. Its translation is CATGGPNQETQYF.

The chain recombines TRBV18 with TRBJ1-2; tentative D call: TRBD1 (5 bases). The germline CDR1 and CDR2 sequences are KGHSH and LQKENI. CDR3 length equals 14 residues. Trimming shortened V by 4 bases and J by 4 bases, and 13 bases separated the two germline ends. The CDR3 reads CASSLQGSGYGYTF. The DNA of the CDR3 is TGTGCCAGCTCACTCCAGGGATCGGGCTATGGCTACACCTTC. The whole variable domain, remainder taken from reference TRBV18 and TRBJ1-2, is NAGVMQNPRHLVRRRGQEARLRCSPMKGHSHVYWYRQLPEEGLKFMVYLQKENIIDESGMPKERFSAEFPKEGPSILRIQQVVRGDSAAYFCASSLQGSGYGYTFGSGTRLTVV.

CDR3 protein: CSAGKPYTF. CDR3 in DNA: TGCAGCGCAGGGAAACCCTACACCTTC. This chain uses TRBV20-1 with TRBJ1-2; D is possibly TRBD1 (5 bases). The CDR3 length is 9 residues. The germline gives CDR1 DFQATT, CDR2 SNEGSKA (reference sequence).

The chain employs TRBV7-2 and TRBJ2-2; perhaps TRBD2 as D (5 bases). There are 15 residues in the CDR3. Germline V gives CDR1 SGHTA, CDR2 FQGNSA. V dropped 2 bases and J dropped 0 bases, with 7 bases sitting between them. The CDR3 DNA follows: TGTGCCAGCAGCTTACCGGGGACGAACACCGGGGAGCTGTTTTTT. It translates to CASSLPGTNTGELFF.

CDR3 region: CASSNLGHTGELFF. For the CDR3, the DNA is TGTGCCAGCAGTAATCTAGGCCACACCGGGGAGCTGTTTTTT. The genes are TRBV6-1 and TRBJ2-2; D gene ambiguous. CDR3 length: 14 amino acids. V lost 5 bases and J 3 bases, leaving 10 bases between the germline ends. Germline CDR1 is MNHNS and CDR2 is SASEGT.

J is TRBJ2-3 and V is TRBV5-4; 7 nucleotides match TRBD1. The V gene end was trimmed by 0 bases and the J gene end by 0 bases; junction bases not matched to a gene: 4. In germline, CDR1 is SGHNT, CDR2 YYREEE (reference sequence). This CDR3 region has 16 residues. The CDR3 region has the DNA TGTGCCAGCAGCTTGGCAGGGGGTTGGAGCACAGATACGCAGTATTTT. Its protein is CASSLAGGWSTDTQYF.

V usage is TRBV16 and J usage is TRBJ1-1; a possible D gene is TRBD1 (5 bases). V lost 4 bases and J lost 10, with 28 bases in between. The CDR3 is 17 residues long. Per the germline V gene, CDR1 is KGHSY and CDR2 is FQNENV. The CDR3 sequence is CASSPQGGTGFFSGAFF. As DNA, the CDR3 is TGTGCCAGCAGCCCTCAGGGAGGGACCGGATTCTTTAGCGGAGCTTTCTTT.

This chain uses TRBV28 with TRBJ1-5, with no clear D. CDR3 length: 16 amino acids. Germline-derived CDR1 and CDR2 are MDHEN and SYDVKM. The germline V and J ends were trimmed by 2 bases and 4 bases, with 15 bases remaining between them. The CDR3 sequence is CASSLGGSPSNQPQHF. CDR3 bases: TGTGCCAGCAGTTTAGGCGGTTCGCCCTCAAATCAGCCCCAGCATTTT. Filled out from reference TRBV28 and TRBJ1-5, the complete variable domain reads DVKVTQSSRYLVKRTGEKVFLECVQDMDHENMFWYRQDPGLGLRLIYFSYDVKMKEKGDIPEGYSVSREKKERFSLILESASTNQTSMYLCASSLGGSPSNQPQHFGDGTRLSIL.

The V gene is TRBV5-1, the J gene TRBJ2-7; TRBD2 matches 13 bases. The CDR3 runs 15 residues. Germline V gives CDR1 SGHRS, CDR2 YFSETQ. The junction had 5 bases not matched to a gene; V was cut back by 3 bases and J by 5 bases. CDR3 sequence reads: CASSYGLAGADEQYF. For the CDR3, the DNA is TGCGCCAGCAGCTACGGACTAGCGGGAGCCGACGAGCAGTACTTC.

The chain couples TRBV7-9 to TRBJ2-7, with D perhaps matching TRBD2 (6 bases). Deletions cut 0 bases from V and 0 bases from J, with 12 bases between. The CDR3 is made up of 16 amino acids. Germline assignment: CDR1 SEHNR and CDR2 FQNEAQ (reference sequence). In nucleotides, the CDR3 is TGTGCCAGCAGCTTAGCGGCGGGACTTAACTCCTACGAGCAGTACTTC. Its protein is CASSLAAGLNSYEQYF.

This chain connects TRBV5-1 to TRBJ1-4; tentative D call: TRBD1 (5 bases). The CDR3 loop spans 14 amino acids. The ends were cut back, 1 base at V and 8 bases at J, with 12 bases in the middle. Germline V gene sequence: CDR1 SGHRS, CDR2 YFSETQ. CDR3 in amino acids: CASSLSGGGEKLFF. The CDR3 region has the DNA TGCGCCAGCAGCTTGTCCGGGGGTGGCGAAAAACTGTTTTTT.

The J gene is TRBJ1-4, the V gene TRBV6-5; TRBD1 agrees at 7 bases. The CDR3 runs to 13 residues. Germline V gene sequence: CDR1 MNHEY, CDR2 SVGAGI. Trimming at V came to 10 bases and at J to 4 bases, leaving 6 bases not matched to a gene. Written as DNA, the CDR3 is TGTGCCATTGCGACAGGGCATAATGAAAAACTGTTTTTT. This encodes CAIATGHNEKLFF.